The sequence of this T cell receptor (beta chain) was determined in a study of neurological immune-mediated disorders. General study points: Healthy controls had more TCR clonal expansion than multiple sclerosis, which showed the least, whereas HTLV-1-associated myelopathy showed the most.

In regard to this clonotype: Its antigen is currently unknown.

Trimming stripped 0 bases from V and 13 bases from J, with 11 bases between. There are 12 residues in the CDR3. Germline CDR1 reads SGHDN; CDR2 reads FVKESK. Time point here: longitudinal time-point 3. From the 5' RACE reads, TCRdb called clonotypes with MiXCR, one entry per CDR3 protein. There are 45,000 to 65,000 distinct CDR3 sequences in the sample; roughly 8.8% occur only once, and roughly 2% lies in the top ten. The chain combines TRBV14 with TRBJ2-3; the D gene is possibly TRBD2 (6 bases). The receptor comes from a woman between 35 and 50 years old in good health. Sample: PBMCs. The CDR3 sequence is CASSQEVAGKYF. The CDR3 DNA sequence: TGTGCCAGCAGCCAAGAGGTGGCGGGGAAGTATTTT. The full variable domain, in which reference TRBV14 and TRBJ2-3 provide the parts outside the CDR3, is EAGVTQFPSHSVIEKGQTVTLRCDPISGHDNLYWYRRVMGKEIKFLLHFVKESKQDESGMPNNRFLAERTGGTYSTLKVQPAELEDSGVYFCASSQEVAGKYFGPGTRLTVL.